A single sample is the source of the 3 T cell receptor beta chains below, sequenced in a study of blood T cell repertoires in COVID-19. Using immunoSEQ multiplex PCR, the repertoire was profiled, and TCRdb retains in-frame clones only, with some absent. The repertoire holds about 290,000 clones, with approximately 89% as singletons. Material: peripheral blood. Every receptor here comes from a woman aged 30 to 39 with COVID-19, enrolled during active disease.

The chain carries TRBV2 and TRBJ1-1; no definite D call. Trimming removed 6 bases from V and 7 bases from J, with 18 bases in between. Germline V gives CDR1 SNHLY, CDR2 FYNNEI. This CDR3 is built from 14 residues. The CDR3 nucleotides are TGTGCCAGCAGCCGTTCCGGAGGGTACGATGAAGCTTTCTTT. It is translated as CASSRSGGYDEAFF. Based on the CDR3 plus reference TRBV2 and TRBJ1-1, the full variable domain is EPEVTQTPSHQVTQMGQEVILRCVPISNHLYFYWYRQILGQKVEFLVSFYNNEISEKSEIFDDQFSVERPDGSNFTLKIRSTKLEDSAMYFCASSRSGGYDEAFFGQGTRLTVV.

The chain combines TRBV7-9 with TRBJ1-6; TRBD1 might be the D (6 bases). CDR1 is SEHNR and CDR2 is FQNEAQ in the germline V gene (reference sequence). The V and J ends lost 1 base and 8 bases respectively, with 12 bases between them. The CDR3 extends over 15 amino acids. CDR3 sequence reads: CASSLGGHAYSPLHF. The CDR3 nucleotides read TGTGCCAGCAGCTTAGGGGGACATGCTTATTCACCCCTCCACTTT.

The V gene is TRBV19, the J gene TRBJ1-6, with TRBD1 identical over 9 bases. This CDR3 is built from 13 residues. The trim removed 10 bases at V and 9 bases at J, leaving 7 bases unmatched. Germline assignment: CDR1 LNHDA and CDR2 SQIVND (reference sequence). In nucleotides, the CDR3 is TGTGCCACGGAGGGACAGGGTAGTTCACCCCTCCACTTT. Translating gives CATEGQGSSPLHF.